Below are 14 T cell receptor beta chains sequenced from a single sample in a study of T cells after yellow fever vaccination. TCRdb fed the 5' RACE reads into MiXCR, producing one record per CDR3 protein. The sample has some 320,000 distinct CDR3 sequences; 4.1% are singletons. This specimen was PBMCs, taken 5 days after the yellow fever booster vaccination. These receptors were obtained from a man between 18 and 29 years old who received the YFV17D yellow fever vaccine.

This clonotype was counted at least ten times. CDR3 nucleotide sequence: TGTGCCAGCAGCGCGACTAGCGGGCAAGAGACCCAGTACTTC. Amino acid sequence: CASSATSGQETQYF. The V gene is TRBV7-9, the J gene TRBJ2-5, with 10 bases matching TRBD2. V was pared by 5 bases and J by 2 bases, with 2 bases of the junction left unmatched. This CDR3 is 14 amino acids long. Germline V gives CDR1 SEHNR, CDR2 FQNEAQ (reference sequence).

The chain uses TRBV12-3 or TRBV12-4 and TRBJ1-5; perhaps TRBD1 as D (5 bases). CDR3 size: 13 residues. V gave up 3 bases and J gave up 5 bases, with 8 bases separating them. The CDR3 coding sequence is TGTGCCAGCAGTTTGGGACTATATCAGCCCCAGCATTTT. Residues: CASSLGLYQPQHF.

This clonotype came up many times. The chain recombines TRBV5-1 with TRBJ1-1; 10 bases agree with TRBD1. Germline assignment: CDR1 SGHRS and CDR2 YFSETQ. The CDR3 runs to 14 residues. Trimming took 0 bases from V and 5 from J; bases not matched to a gene: 1. The CDR3 loop is CASSLGTGGTEAFF. Written as DNA, the CDR3 is TGCGCCAGCAGCTTGGGGACAGGGGGGACTGAAGCTTTCTTT. Together with reference TRBV5-1 and TRBJ1-1, the CDR3 gives the full variable domain: KAGVTQTPRYLIKTRGQQVTLSCSPISGHRSVSWYQQTPGQGLQFLFEYFSETQRNKGNFPGRFSGRQFSNSRSEMNVSTLELGDSALYLCASSLGTGGTEAFFGQGTRLTVV.

The rearrangement links TRBV15 to TRBJ1-2, with D unclear. Looked up from germline, CDR1 is LNHNV and CDR2 is YYDKDF (reference sequence). CDR3 length: 13 residues. V was pared by 0 bases and J by 4 bases, with 6 bases between. The CDR3 DNA reads as TGTGCCACCAGCAGAGATGACATCTATGGCTACACCTTC. Protein product: CATSRDDIYGYTF.

Note on this clonotype: The germline gene is not matched at one end of the junction; a read error may be the cause. J is TRBJ2-3 and V is TRBV20-1; no clear D. The CDR3 is 13 amino acids. Germline loops: CDR1 DFQATT, CDR2 SNEGSKA (reference sequence). The CDR3 bases are TGCAGTGCTAGAGGGAGTAGCAGAGATACGCAGTATTTT. Translation: CSARGSSRDTQYF.

This chain links TRBV28 with TRBJ1-1; tentatively, D is TRBD1 (5 bases). Germline V CDR1 and CDR2: MDHEN, SYDVKM. V was clipped by 6 bases and J by 7 bases, with 9 bases between them. The CDR3 consists of 11 residues. DNA for the CDR3: TGTGCCAGCAGCCTACAGGTTGAAGCTTTCTTT. The encoded protein is CASSLQVEAFF.

The chain joins TRBV6-4 to TRBJ2-1, with 10 nucleotides matching TRBD1. There are 13 residues in the CDR3. The junction had 2 bases not matched to a gene; V was cut back by 8 bases and J by 4 bases. The germline V gene has CDR1 MRHNA and CDR2 SNTAGT. CDR3 DNA sequence: TGTGCCAGCGGGGACAGGGGTTACAATGAGCAGTTCTTC. Protein: CASGDRGYNEQFF.

This clonotype was seen only a few times. This chain joins TRBV4-3 and TRBJ1-2; TRBD1 agrees at 9 bases. V lost 0 bases and J lost 7; bases outside the gene matches: 6. Germline CDR1 reads LGHNA; CDR2 reads YSLEER. This CDR3 has 15 residues. CDR3 amino acids: CASSQDGTGFTGYTF. CDR3 sequence (DNA): TGCGCCAGCAGCCAAGATGGGACAGGGTTTACTGGCTACACCTTC.

The chain is built from TRBV7-9 and TRBJ2-5; 13 bases line up with TRBD2. Trimming removed 1 base from V and 9 bases from J; junction bases left unmatched: 8. This CDR3 region has 16 residues. The germline V gene encodes CDR1 SEHNR and CDR2 FQNEAQ (reference sequence). In nucleotides, the CDR3 is TGTGCCAGCAGCTTAGGACTAGCGGGGGGCCAAGAATCCCAGTACTTC. Its protein is CASSLGLAGGQESQYF.

This clonotype was picked up a small number of times. The chain couples TRBV27 to TRBJ1-6; 10 bases map to TRBD1. The CDR3 length is 15 residues. The germline gives CDR1 MNHEY, CDR2 SMNVEV (reference sequence). The trim removed 4 bases at V and 14 bases at J, leaving 11 bases unmatched. CDR3 residues: CASSSPGTGAGALHF. The CDR3 nucleotides read TGTGCCAGCAGTTCCCCGGGGACAGGGGCTGGTGCCCTCCACTTT.

This clonotype appeared a few times. The chain uses TRBV23-1 and TRBJ2-1, with a tentative D call TRBD1 (5 bases). TRBV23-1 is identified as an open reading frame with a role that is uncertain. The CDR3 totals 13 residues. V lost 11 bases, J lost 5 bases, and 16 bases lay in between. In DNA form, the CDR3 reads TGCGCCTTTGGGGCGAAGAGAGACAATGAGCAGTTCTTC. Encoded protein: CAFGAKRDNEQFF.

In this sample, this clonotype turned up a few times. The chain recombines TRBV4-2 with TRBJ1-2; D not resolved. Per germline, CDR1 LGHNA and CDR2 YNFKEQ. V dropped 2 bases and J dropped 4 bases, with 8 bases sitting between them. The CDR3 covers 13 residues. CDR3 sequence reads: CASSQPGAYGYTF. In DNA, the CDR3 is TGTGCCAGCAGCCAACCCGGAGCCTATGGCTACACCTTC.

In this sample, this clonotype turned up many times. The chain has TRBV6-6 and TRBJ2-7; D is ambiguous. The CDR3 has 11 residues. Germline V lookup: CDR1 MNHNY, CDR2 SVGAGI (reference sequence). With 4 bases removed from V and 6 bases from J, the gap between germline ends came to 7 bases. The CDR3 DNA sequence: TGTGCCAGCAGTTCCTCGGGCGAGCAGTACGTC. It codes for CASSSSGEQYV.

The chain has TRBV6-2 or TRBV6-3 and TRBJ2-2; weak D call: TRBD1 (7 bases). CDR1 is MNHEY, CDR2 SVGEGT, per germline. V lost 5 bases and J 6 bases, leaving 19 bases between the germline ends. The CDR3 sequence is 16 residues long. The CDR3 coding sequence is TGTGCCAGCAGTAATGGAGGAGGGGGCCTCCCCGGGGAGCTGTTTTTT. Translated: CASSNGGGGLPGELFF.